This T cell receptor beta chain came from a study of CD4 T cells in relation to SARS-CoV-2 and coronaviruses. At the level of the study: After approximately 10 days of antigen culture, PBMC TCR beta CDR3s were sequenced. Of the patients, about 8 were male, 4 female, two Hispanic.

Points on this clone: Its matching antigen is unknown.

Sorted naive or memory CD4+ cells met CEF peptides for roughly 10 days. Repertoires were generated with immunoSEQ multiplex PCR, while TCRdb's copy carries only in-frame clones and drops some. The sample lists about 38,000 clones; 77% were seen once. Trimming shortened V by 1 base and J by 8 bases, and 11 bases separated the two germline ends. CDR3 length: 13 amino acids. Germline V CDR1 and CDR2: ENHRY, SYGVKD. What was sequenced was memory CD4+ T cells from PBMCs, cultured in vitro. This TCR came from an adult with COVID-19. The chain recombines TRBV10-3 with TRBJ1-2, with a tentative D call TRBD1 (6 bases). The CDR3, as DNA: TGTGCCATCAGTGAGTTCAGGGGATGGGGCTACACCTTC. Translating it yields CAISEFRGWGYTF.